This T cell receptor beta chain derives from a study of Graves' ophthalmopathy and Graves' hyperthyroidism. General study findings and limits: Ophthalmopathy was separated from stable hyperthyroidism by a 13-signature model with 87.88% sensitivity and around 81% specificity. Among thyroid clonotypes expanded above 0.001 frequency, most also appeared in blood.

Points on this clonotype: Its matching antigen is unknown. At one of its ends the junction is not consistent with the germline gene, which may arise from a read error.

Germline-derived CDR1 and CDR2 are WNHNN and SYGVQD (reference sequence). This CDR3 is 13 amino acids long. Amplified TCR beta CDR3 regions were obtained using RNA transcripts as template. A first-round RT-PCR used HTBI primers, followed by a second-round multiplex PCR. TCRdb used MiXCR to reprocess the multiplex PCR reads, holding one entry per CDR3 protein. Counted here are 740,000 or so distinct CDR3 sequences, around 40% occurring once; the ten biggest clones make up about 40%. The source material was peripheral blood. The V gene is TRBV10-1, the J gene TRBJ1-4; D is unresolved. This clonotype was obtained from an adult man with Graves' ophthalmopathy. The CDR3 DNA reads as TGTGCCAGCAGTTACTCAGTTAGAGAAAAACTGTTTTTT. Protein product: CASSYSVREKLFF.